This TCR beta chain was sequenced during a study of T-cell memory formation after mild COVID-19. V trimming: 4 bases; J trimming: 4 bases; junction bases outside the gene matches: 9. The CDR3 covers 15 residues. CDR1 is MNHEY and CDR2 is SVGEGT in the germline V gene. In its sample, this clonotype was seen a few times. TCRdb analysed the 5' RACE reads with MiXCR anew, one entry per CDR3 protein. The repertoire includes approximately 60,000 distinct CDR3 sequences, 8% to 10% of them detected once, and 0.9% to 1.5% sits in the top ten. This clonotype originated in a young man who had mild COVID-19 (a few samples of this study predate the infection). Cell type and time point are not known. The material sequenced was PBMCs or a T cell subset sorted from them (not recorded which). The V and J genes are TRBV6-2 or TRBV6-3 and TRBJ2-7; 8 bases agree with TRBD2. The CDR3 DNA reads as TGTGCCAGCAGTTCCCCTTTAGCGGGGAGATACGAGCAGTACTTC. It is translated as CASSSPLAGRYEQYF.